This entry is about one T cell receptor beta chain. The antigen remains undetermined. The CDR3 is 14 amino acids. V lost 10 bases to trimming and J lost 8 bases, with 18 bases between them. The germline V gene encodes CDR1 MDHEN and CDR2 SYDVKM. The sample belongs to a study of T cells in Graves' hyperthyroidism and ophthalmopathy. The study based diagnoses on clinical symptoms, serum thyroxine and TRAb, thyroid ultrasound and orbital computed tomography. Researchers took RNA transcripts and amplified the TCR beta CDR3 regions from them. A first-round RT-PCR of the TCR CDR3 used the HTBI primer set. MiXCR, applied by TCRdb to the multiplex PCR reads, yields one record per CDR3 protein. Among a few hundred thousand distinct CDR3 sequences listed, less than 20% were seen once. Findings and caveats of the study: Most clonotypes expanded in thyroid above 0.001 were likewise present in blood.

Material: blood. V is TRBV28 and J is TRBJ1-6; TRBD1 might be the D (6 bases). This TCR came from a woman between 50 and 59 years old with Graves' hyperthyroidism. CDR3 loop: CAIQGSHGYSPLHF. CDR3 coding DNA: TGTGCCATCCAGGGGAGCCATGGTTATTCACCCCTCCACTTT. Full variable domain (rest looked up from reference TRBV28 and TRBJ1-6): DVKVTQSSRYLVKRTGEKVFLECVQDMDHENMFWYRQDPGLGLRLIYFSYDVKMKEKGDIPEGYSVSREKKERFSLILESASTNQTSMYLCAIQGSHGYSPLHFGNGTRLTVT.